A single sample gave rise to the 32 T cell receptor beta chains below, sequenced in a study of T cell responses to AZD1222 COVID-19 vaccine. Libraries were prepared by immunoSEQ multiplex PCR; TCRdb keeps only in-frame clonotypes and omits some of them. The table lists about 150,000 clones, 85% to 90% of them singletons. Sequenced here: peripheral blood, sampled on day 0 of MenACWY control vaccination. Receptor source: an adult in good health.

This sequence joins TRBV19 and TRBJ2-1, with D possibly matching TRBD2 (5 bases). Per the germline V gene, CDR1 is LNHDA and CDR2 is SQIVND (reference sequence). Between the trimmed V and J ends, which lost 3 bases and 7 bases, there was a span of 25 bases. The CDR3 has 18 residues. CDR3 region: CASSISSGSNRWRNEQFF. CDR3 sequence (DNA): TGTGCCAGTAGTATCTCAAGTGGAAGTAACCGGTGGAGGAATGAGCAGTTCTTC.

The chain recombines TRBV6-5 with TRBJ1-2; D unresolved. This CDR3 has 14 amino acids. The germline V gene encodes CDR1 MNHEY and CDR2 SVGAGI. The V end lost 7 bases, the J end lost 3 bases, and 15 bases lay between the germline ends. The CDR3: CASTSNARDYGYTF. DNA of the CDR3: TGTGCCAGCACCTCAAATGCAAGAGACTATGGCTACACCTTC.

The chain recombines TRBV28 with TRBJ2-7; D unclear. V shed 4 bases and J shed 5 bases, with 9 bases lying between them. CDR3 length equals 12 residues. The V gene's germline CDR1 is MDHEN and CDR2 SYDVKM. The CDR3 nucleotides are TGTGCCAGCAGTTCCCTGGACCACGAGCAGTACGTC. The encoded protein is CASSSLDHEQYV.

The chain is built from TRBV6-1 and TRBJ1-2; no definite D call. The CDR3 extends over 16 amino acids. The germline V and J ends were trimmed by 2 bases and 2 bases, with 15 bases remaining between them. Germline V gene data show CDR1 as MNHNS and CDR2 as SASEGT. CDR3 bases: TGTGCCAGCAGTGAATTCCTGGTGGGGAGGAACTATGGCTACACCTTC. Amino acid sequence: CASSEFLVGRNYGYTF.

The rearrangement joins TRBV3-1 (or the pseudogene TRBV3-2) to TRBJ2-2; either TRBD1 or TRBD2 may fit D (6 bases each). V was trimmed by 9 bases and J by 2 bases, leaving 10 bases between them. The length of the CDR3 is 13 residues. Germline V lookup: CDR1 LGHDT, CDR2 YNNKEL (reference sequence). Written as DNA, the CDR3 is TGTGCCAGTAGGGGGGTTAACACCGGGGAGCTGTTTTTT. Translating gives CASRGVNTGELFF.

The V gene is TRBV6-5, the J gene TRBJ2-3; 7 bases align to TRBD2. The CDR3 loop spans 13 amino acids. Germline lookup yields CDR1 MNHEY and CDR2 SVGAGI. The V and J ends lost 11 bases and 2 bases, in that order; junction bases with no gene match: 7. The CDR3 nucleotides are TGTGCCGGCGGGGGAGCCTACACAGATACGCAGTATTTT. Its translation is CAGGGAYTDTQYF.

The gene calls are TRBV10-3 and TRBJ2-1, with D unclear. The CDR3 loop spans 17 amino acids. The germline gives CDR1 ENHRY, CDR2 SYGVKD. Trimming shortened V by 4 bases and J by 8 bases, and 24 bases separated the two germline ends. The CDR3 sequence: CAISGAEVYPLGDEQFF. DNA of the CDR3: TGTGCCATCAGTGGGGCGGAAGTCTACCCTCTCGGCGATGAGCAGTTCTTC.

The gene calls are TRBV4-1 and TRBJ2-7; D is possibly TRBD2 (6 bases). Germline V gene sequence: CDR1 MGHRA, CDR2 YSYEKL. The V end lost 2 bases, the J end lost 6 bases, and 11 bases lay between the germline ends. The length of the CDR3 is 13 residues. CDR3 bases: TGCGCCAGCAGCCAAAGGCAAGCGGGCGAGCAGTACGTC. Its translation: CASSQRQAGEQYV.

The CDR3 protein is CASSLGRRLFF. In DNA form, the CDR3 reads TGTGCCAGCAGCTTGGGCCGGCGGCTGTTCTTC. The gene calls are TRBV5-6 and TRBJ2-1; D gene unclear. V lost 0 bases, J lost 15 bases, and 10 bases lay in between. This CDR3 is 11 amino acids long. Per germline, CDR1 SGHDT and CDR2 YYEEEE.

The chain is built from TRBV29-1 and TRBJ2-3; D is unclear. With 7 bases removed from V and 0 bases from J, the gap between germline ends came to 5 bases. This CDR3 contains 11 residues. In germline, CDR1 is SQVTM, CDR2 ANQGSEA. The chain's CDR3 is CSARSTDTQYF. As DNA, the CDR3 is TGCAGCGCCAGGAGCACAGATACGCAGTATTTT.

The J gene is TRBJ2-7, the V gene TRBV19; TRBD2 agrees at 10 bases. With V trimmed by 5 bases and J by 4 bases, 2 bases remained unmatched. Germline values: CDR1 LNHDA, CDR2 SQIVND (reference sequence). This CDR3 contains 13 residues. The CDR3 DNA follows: TGTGCCAGTAGTTCGACTAGCGGGTACGAGCAGTACTTC. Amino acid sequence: CASSSTSGYEQYF.

The CDR3 protein is CASSPDRGIYGYTF. The CDR3 DNA reads as TGTGCCAGCAGCCCGGACAGGGGAATTTATGGCTACACCTTC. J is TRBJ1-2 and V is TRBV5-6; 9 bases align to TRBD1. Per germline, CDR1 SGHDT and CDR2 YYEEEE. V was pared by 4 bases and J by 5 bases, with 6 bases of the junction left unmatched. The CDR3 has 14 amino acids.

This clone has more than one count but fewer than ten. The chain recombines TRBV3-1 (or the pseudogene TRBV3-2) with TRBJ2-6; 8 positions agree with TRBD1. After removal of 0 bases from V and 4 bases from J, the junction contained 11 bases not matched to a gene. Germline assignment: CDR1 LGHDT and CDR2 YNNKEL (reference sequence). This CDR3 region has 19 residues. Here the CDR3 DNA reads TGTGCCAGCAGCCAAGAGGACAGGGTAACGGCGCCGGGGGCCAACGTCCTGACTTTC. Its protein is CASSQEDRVTAPGANVLTF.

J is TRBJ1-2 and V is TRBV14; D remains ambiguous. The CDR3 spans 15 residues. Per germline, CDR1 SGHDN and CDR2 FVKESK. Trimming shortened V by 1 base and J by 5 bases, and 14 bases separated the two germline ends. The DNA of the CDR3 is TGTGCCAGCAGCCAAGTAAGAGGGCCTTTTTATGGCTACACCTTC. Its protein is CASSQVRGPFYGYTF.

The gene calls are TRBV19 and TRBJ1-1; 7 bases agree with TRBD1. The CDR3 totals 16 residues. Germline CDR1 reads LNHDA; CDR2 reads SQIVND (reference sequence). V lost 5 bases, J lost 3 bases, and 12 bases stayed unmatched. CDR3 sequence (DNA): TGTGCCAGTAGTCCGTTACGGGACAGAAGTGACACTGAAGCTTTCTTT. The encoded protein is CASSPLRDRSDTEAFF.

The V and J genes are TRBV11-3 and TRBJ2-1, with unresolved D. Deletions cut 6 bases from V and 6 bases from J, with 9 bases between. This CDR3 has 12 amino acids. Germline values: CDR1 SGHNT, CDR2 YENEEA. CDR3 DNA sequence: TGTGCCAGCAGTCTTAAAAGCAATGAGCAGTTCTTC. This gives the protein CASSLKSNEQFF.

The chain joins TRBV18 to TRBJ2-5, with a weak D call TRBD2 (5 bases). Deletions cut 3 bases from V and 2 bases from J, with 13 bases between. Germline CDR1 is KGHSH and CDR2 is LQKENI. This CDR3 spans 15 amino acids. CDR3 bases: TGTGCCAGCTCACCTCCGGGCAGCGGACAAGAGACCCAGTACTTC. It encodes CASSPPGSGQETQYF.

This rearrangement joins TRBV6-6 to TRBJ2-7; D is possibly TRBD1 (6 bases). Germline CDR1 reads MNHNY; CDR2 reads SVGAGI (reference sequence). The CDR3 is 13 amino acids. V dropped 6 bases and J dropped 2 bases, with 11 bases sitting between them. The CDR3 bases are TGTGCCAGCAGCCCCGGACAGACCTACGAGCAGTACTTC. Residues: CASSPGQTYEQYF.

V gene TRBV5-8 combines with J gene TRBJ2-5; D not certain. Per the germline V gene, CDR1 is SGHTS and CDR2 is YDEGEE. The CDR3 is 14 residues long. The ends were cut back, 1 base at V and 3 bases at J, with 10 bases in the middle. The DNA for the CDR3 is TGTGCCAGCAGCTTGAGGATGGGAAAAGAGACCCAGTACTTC. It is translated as CASSLRMGKETQYF. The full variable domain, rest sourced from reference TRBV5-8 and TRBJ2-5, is EAGVTQSPTHLIKTRGQQATLRCSPISGHTSVYWYQQALGLGLQFLLWYDEGEERNRGNFPPRFSGRQFPNYSSELNVNALELEDSALYLCASSLRMGKETQYFGPGTRLLVL.

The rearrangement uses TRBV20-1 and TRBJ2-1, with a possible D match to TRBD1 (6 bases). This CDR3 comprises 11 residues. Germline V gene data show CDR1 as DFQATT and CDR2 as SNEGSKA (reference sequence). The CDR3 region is CSRVRGNEQFF. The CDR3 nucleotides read TGCAGCCGTGTTAGGGGGAATGAGCAGTTCTTC.

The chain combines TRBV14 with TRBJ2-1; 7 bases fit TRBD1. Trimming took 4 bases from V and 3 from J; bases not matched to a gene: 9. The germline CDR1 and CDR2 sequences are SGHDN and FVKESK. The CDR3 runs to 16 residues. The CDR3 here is CASSPWGTDHYNEQFF. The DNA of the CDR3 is TGTGCCAGCAGCCCCTGGGGGACAGATCACTACAATGAGCAGTTCTTC.

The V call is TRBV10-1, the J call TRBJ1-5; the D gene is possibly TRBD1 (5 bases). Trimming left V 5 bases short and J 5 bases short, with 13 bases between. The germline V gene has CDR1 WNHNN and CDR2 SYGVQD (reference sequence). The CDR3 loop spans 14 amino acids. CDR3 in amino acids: CASSRQGMDQPQHF. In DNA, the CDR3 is TGCGCCAGCAGTAGGCAGGGAATGGATCAGCCCCAGCATTTT.

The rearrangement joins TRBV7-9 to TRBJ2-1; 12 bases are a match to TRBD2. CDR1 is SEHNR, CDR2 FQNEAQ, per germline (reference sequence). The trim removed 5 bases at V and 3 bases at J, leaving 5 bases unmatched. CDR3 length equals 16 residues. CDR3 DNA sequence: TGTGCCAGCAGCCGACTAGCGGGAGTCCTCTACAATGAGCAGTTCTTC. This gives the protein CASSRLAGVLYNEQFF.

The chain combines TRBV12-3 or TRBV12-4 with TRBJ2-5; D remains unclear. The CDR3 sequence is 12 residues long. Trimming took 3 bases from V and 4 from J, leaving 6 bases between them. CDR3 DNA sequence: TGTGCCAGCAGTTTCTGGGTAGAGACCCAGTACTTC. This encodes CASSFWVETQYF.

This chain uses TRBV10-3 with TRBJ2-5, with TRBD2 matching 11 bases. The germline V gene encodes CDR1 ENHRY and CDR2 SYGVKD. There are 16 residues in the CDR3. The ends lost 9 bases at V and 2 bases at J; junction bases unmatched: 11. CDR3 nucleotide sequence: TGTGCCATAACCCTTCGACTAGCGGGACAGCAAGAGACCCAGTACTTC. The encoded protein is CAITLRLAGQQETQYF.

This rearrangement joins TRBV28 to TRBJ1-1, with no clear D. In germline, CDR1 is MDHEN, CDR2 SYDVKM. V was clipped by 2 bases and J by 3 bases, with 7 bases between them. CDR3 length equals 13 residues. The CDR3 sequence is CASSLPSYTEAFF. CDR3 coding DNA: TGTGCCAGCAGTTTACCTTCGTACACTGAAGCTTTCTTT.

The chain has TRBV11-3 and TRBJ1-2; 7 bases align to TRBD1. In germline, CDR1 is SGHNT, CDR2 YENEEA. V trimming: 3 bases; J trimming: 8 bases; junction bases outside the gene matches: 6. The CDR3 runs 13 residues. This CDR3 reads CASSLDRWKGYTF. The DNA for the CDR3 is TGTGCCAGCAGCTTGGACAGGTGGAAGGGCTACACCTTC.

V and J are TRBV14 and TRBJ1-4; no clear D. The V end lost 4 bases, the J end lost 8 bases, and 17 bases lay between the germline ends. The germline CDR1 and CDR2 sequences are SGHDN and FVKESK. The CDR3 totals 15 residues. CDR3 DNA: TGTGCCAGCAGCCGCCTAGGGAGTCTTAAGGAAAAACTGTTTTTT. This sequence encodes CASSRLGSLKEKLFF.

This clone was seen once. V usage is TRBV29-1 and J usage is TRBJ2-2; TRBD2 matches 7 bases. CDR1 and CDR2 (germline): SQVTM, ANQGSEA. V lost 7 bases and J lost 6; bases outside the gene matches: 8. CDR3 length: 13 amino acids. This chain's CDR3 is CSASAGEAGELFF. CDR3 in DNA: TGCAGCGCTAGCGCGGGGGAGGCCGGGGAGCTGTTTTTT.

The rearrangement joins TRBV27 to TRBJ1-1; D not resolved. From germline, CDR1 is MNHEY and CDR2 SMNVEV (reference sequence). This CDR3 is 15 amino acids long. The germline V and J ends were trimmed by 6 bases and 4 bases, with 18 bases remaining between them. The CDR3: CASSPRVPGTTEAFF. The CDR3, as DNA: TGTGCCAGCAGCCCAAGGGTGCCAGGAACCACTGAAGCTTTCTTT.

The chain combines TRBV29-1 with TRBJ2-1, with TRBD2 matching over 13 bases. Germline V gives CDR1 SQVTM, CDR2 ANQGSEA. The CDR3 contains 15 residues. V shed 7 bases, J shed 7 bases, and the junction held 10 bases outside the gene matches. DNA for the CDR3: TGCAGCGCTCGGACTAGCGGGAGAGCTGGAAATGAGCAGTTCTTC. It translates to CSARTSGRAGNEQFF.

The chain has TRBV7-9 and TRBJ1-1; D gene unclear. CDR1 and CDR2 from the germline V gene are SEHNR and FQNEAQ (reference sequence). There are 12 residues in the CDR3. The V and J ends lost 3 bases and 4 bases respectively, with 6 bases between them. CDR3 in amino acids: CASSFGSTEAFF. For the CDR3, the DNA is TGTGCCAGCAGCTTCGGCAGCACTGAAGCTTTCTTT.